These T cell receptor beta chains were read from a single sample in a study of a mutant IDH1 vaccine in newly diagnosed glioma. Sequencing used immunoSEQ multiplex PCR; TCRdb keeps in-frame clones, though not all of them. Here the sample spans some 70,000 clones, 75% to 90% being singletons. These receptors lack a known antigen. Sequencing was performed on PBMCs, taken from a glioma patient whose treatment included an IDH1 peptide vaccine. Source of these receptors: a man younger than 30 with glioma. Both conserved end residues are trimmed from each CDR3. The order of the fields is V gene, CDR3 protein.

TRBV4-3,ASSSRQGITDTQY
TRBV18,ASSPSAGRIYEQY
TRBV14,ASSQLGGSYGYT
TRBV7-2,ASSSTNQQGYNSPLH
TRBV5-5,ASSTLTGGRSEKLF
TRBV5-4,ASSPGSGGLSYEQY
TRBV19,ASSIDPGVSGNTIY
TRBV29-1,SVEARAGLGTGELF
TRBV7-2,ASSLGAFQPQH
TRBV5-1,ASSGGSSTDTQY
TRBV6-5,ASSYSGGLREQY
TRBV30,AWSVGGGGQPQH
TRBV5-6,ASSLAGQYNEQF
TRBV4-2,ASSRPTSGQGNYGYT
TRBV7-3,ASSPQGGSGNTIY
TRBV4-3,ASSQGRHPQETQY
TRBV5-1,ASSPTGNNQPQH
TRBV7-9,ASSFQRGTYNEQF
TRBV2,ASRPRTGGSNTEAF
TRBV21-1,ASSKSLYGQTNTEAF
TRBV11-2,ASSFGGHEQY
TRBV4-3,ASSYRGAHGYT
TRBV19,ASSFQEGRPNEKLF
TRBV19,ASSETGQGPYNEQF
TRBV4-3,ASSQVAGDEKLF
TRBV23-1,ASSFTDTQY
TRBV10-3,AISDRGFSTDTQY
TRBV20-1,SARDLHEAF
TRBV25-1,ASSEGANTEAF
TRBV4-2,ASSQDNDGYTEAF
TRBV9,ASSFSGNTIY
TRBV4-1,ASSQDIPPQSNEQF
TRBV4-1,ASSPKNVQANYGYT
TRBV27,ASGPLQTGVNTEAF
TRBV25-1,ASSPQGQGAMNYGYT
TRBV10-3,AIRAGTAVGPFYEQY
TRBV6-5,ASSYSREGNTEAF
TRBV5-4,ASSSAMYYEQY
TRBV5-1,ASSIQQGVYGYT
TRBV13,ASSFGPGGNQPQH
TRBV5-1,ASSLGDRDYNEQF
TRBV6-5,ASSSSGTGDNEQF
TRBV5-1,ASSLTGGQAEAF
TRBV5-1,ASSLEWDRAYEQY
TRBV4-3,ASSQDRLWGANVLT
TRBV13,ASSTSGTGIYEQY
TRBV6-5,ASSYSTDGYT
TRBV30,AWSIWDGGGEAF
TRBV10-3,AISENREASPLH